This entry lists 3 T cell receptor beta chains sequenced from one sample in a study of T cells in women clearing cervical HPV infection (dated by TCRdb to the late 2010s). Library construction relied on the immunoSEQ multiplex PCR assay. Held by TCRdb, this immuneACCESS table contains in-frame sequences only and omits some clones. Under half of the omission traces to an unresolved V gene where checked; the cause of the rest is unknown. This sample's listing comprises over 30,000 clones. The biggest ten clones account for approximately 6.6% of the sample. Sequenced input: blood buffy coat. Source of these receptors: a woman aged 18 to 75 with a cervical HPV16 infection that either progressed to CIN3+ or cleared (not recorded which).

About this clone itself: The read halts 3 residues ahead of the CDR3 end, with the missing end drawn from the germline J gene. This chain links TRBV15 with TRBJ1-5; TRBD1 agrees at 7 bases. The germline V gene has CDR1 LNHNV and CDR2 YYDKDF (reference sequence). V shed 5 bases and J 5 bases; nucleotides not matched to a gene: 3. CDR3 length: 13 amino acids. CDR3 DNA (partial): TGTGCCACCAGCCGACAGGGTCATCAGCCC. Encoded protein: CATSRQGHQP. The CDR3 in full is CATSRQGHQPQHF.

With respect to this clone: The CDR3 extends 3 residues past the end of the read, so its final part is completed from the germline J gene. The chain couples TRBV2 to TRBJ1-2; D unresolved. The CDR3 runs to 15 residues. Trimming removed 3 bases from V and 2 bases from J, with 13 bases in between. CDR1 and CDR2 from the germline V gene are SNHLY and FYNNEI. CDR3 loop: CASSDSQNPNYGYTF. The covered CDR3 bases are TGTGCCAGCAGTGATAGCCAGAATCCCAACTATGGC.

On this clone: The read falls 3 residues short of the CDR3 end, and the missing part is taken from the germline J gene. The chain links TRBV5-1 to TRBJ1-5, with D unresolved. Trimming left V 0 bases short and J 3 bases short, with 13 bases between. Germline CDR1 reads SGHRS; CDR2 reads YFSETQ. This CDR3 comprises 16 residues. Partial CDR3 DNA: TGCGCCAGCAGCTTGGACAGCACAGACCTCAATCAGCCC. Protein product: CASSLDSTDLNQP. In full, the CDR3 reads CASSLDSTDLNQPQHF. Full variable domain (outside the CDR3, taken from reference TRBV5-1 and TRBJ1-5): KAGVTQTPRYLIKTRGQQVTLSCSPISGHRSVSWYQQTPGQGLQFLFEYFSETQRNKGNFPGRFSGRQFSNSRSEMNVSTLELGDSALYLCASSLDSTDLNQPQHFGDGTRLSIL.